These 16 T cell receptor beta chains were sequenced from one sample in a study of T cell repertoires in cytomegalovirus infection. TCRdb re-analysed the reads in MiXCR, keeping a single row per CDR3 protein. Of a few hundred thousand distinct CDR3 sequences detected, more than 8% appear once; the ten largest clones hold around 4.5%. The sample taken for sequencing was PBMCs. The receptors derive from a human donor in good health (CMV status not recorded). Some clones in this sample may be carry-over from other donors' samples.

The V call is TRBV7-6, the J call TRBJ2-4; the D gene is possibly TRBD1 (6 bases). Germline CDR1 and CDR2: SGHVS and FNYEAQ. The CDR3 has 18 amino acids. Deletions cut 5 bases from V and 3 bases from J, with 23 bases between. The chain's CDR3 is CASSPESRGRPYKNIQYF. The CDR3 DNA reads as TGTGCCAGCAGCCCCGAGTCCAGGGGCCGACCTTACAAAAACATTCAGTACTTC.

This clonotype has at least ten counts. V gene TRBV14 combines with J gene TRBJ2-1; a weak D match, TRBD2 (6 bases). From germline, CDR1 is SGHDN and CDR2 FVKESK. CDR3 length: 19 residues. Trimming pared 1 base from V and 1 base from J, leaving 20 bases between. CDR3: CASSQGGVSGFFSYNEQFF. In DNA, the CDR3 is TGTGCCAGCAGCCAAGGTGGGGTTAGCGGATTTTTTTCCTACAATGAGCAGTTCTTC.

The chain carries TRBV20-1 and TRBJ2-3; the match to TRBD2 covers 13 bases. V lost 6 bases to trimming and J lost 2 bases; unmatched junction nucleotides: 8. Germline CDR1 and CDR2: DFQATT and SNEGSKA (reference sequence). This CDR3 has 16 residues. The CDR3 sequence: CSAQSGTSGVTDTQYF. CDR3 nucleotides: TGCAGTGCCCAATCCGGGACTAGCGGGGTCACAGATACGCAGTATTTT.

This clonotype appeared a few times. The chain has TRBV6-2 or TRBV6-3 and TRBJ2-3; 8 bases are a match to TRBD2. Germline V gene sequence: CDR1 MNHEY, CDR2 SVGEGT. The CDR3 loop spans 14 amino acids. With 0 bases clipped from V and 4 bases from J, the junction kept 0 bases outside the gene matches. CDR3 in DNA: TGTGCCAGCAGTTACTCGCGGGAGGCAGATACGCAGTATTTT. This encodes CASSYSREADTQYF.

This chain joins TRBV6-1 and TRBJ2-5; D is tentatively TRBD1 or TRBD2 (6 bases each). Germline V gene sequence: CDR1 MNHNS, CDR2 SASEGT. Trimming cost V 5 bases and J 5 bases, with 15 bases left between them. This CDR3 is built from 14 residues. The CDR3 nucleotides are TGTGCCAGCAGTCCACGTGGGGGGCATGAGACCCAGTACTTC. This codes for CASSPRGGHETQYF.

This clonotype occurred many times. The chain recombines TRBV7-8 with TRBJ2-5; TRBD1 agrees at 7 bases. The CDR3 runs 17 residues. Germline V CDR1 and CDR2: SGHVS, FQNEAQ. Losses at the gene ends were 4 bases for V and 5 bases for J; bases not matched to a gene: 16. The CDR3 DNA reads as TGTGCCAGCAGCTCCACTGGCGACAGGGTATTTTGGGAGACCCAGTACTTC. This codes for CASSSTGDRVFWETQYF.

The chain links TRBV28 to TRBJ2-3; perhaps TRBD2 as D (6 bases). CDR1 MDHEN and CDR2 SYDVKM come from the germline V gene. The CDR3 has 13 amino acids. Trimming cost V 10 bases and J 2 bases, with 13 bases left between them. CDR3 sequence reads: CATKLAVTDTQYF. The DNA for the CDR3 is TGTGCCACAAAACTAGCAGTCACAGATACGCAGTATTTT.

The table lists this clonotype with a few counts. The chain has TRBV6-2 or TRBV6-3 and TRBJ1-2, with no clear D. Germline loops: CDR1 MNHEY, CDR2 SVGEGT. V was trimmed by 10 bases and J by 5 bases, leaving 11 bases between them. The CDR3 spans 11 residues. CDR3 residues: CATSTGYGYTF. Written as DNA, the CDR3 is TGTGCCACCTCGACCGGTTATGGCTACACCTTC.

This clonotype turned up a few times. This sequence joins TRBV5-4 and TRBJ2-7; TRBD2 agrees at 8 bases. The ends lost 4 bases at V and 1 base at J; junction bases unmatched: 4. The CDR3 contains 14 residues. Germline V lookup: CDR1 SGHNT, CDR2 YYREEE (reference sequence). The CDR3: CASSTAGASYEQYF. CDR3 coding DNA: TGTGCCAGCAGCACAGCGGGGGCTTCCTACGAGCAGTACTTC.

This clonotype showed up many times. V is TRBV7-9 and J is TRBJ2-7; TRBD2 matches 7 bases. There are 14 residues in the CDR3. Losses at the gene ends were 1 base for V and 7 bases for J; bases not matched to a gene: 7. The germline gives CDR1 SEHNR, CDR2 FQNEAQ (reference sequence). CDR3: CASSLGLAPGEQYF. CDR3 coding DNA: TGTGCCAGCAGCTTAGGACTAGCCCCTGGTGAGCAGTACTTC.

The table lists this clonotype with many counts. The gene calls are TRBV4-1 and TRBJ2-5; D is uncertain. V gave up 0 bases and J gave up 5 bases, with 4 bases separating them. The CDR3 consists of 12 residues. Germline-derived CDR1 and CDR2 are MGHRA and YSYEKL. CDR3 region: CASSQDMETQYF. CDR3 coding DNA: TGCGCCAGCAGCCAAGATATGGAGACCCAGTACTTC.

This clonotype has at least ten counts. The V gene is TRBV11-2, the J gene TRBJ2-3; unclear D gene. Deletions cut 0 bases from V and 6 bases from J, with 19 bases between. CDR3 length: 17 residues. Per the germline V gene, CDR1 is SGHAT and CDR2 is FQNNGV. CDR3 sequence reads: CASSLEETGLPRDTQYF. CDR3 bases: TGTGCCAGCAGCTTAGAGGAGACCGGCCTCCCGCGGGATACGCAGTATTTT.

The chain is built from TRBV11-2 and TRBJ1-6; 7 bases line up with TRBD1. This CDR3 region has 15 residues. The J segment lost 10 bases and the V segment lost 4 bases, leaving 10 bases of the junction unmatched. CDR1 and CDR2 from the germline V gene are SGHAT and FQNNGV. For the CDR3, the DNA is TGTGCCAGCAGCTCCCAAACAGGGGTAGGGTCACCCCTCCACTTT. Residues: CASSSQTGVGSPLHF.

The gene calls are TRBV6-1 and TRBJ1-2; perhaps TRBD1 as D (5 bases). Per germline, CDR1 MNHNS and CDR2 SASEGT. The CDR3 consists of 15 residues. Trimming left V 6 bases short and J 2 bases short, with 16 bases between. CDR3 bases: TGTGCCAGCAGGGCTCGGGACCGGACAAACTATGGCTACACCTTC. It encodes CASRARDRTNYGYTF.

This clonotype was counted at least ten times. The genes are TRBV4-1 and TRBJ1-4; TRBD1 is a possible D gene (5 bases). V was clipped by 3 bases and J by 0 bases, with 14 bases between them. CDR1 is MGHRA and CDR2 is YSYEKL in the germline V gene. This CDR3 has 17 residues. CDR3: CASSHTGGVATNEKLFF. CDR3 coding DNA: TGCGCCAGCAGCCACACAGGAGGGGTAGCAACTAATGAAAAACTGTTTTTT.

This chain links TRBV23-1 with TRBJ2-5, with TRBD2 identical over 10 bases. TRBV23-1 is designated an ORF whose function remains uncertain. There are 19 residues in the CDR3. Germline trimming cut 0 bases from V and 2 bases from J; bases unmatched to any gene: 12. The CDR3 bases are TGCGCCAGCAGTCAATCGTCGGGACTAGCGAAGGGGAATCAAGAGACCCAGTACTTC. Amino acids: CASSQSSGLAKGNQETQYF.